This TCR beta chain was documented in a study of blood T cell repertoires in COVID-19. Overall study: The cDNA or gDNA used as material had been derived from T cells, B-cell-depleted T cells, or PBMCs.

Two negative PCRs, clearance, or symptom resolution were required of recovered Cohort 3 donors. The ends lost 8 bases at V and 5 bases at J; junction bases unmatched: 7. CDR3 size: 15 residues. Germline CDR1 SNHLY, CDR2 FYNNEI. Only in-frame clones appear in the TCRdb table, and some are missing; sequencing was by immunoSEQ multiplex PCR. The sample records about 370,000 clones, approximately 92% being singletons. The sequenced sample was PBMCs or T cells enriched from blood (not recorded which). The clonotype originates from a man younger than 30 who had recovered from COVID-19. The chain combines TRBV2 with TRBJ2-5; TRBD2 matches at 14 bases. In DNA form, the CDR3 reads TGTGCCAGCGCGGGACTAGCGGGAGCCACGGAGACCCAGTACTTC. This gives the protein CASAGLAGATETQYF.